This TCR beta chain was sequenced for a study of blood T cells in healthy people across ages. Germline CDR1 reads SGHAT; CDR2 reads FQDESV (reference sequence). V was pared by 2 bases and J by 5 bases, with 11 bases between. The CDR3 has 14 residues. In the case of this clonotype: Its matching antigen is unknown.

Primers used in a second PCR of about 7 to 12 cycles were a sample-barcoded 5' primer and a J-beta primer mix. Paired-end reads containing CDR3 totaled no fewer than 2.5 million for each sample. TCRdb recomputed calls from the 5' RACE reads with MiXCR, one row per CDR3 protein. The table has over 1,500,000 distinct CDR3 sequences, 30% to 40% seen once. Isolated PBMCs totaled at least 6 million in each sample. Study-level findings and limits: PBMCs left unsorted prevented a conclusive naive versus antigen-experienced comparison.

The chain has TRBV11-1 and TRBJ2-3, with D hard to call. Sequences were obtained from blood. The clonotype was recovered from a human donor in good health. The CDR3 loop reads CASSLSEALDTQYF. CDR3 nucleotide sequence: TGTGCCAGCAGCTTAAGTGAGGCGTTAGATACGCAGTATTTT.